This T cell receptor beta chain was sequenced in a study of cytomegalovirus exposure and HLA in healthy donors. Background on the study: Earlier, 95 million to 140 million unique TCR beta sequences were recovered from roughly 180 million T cells by an analysis. The study's findings and limits: TCR beta V segments were, for the most part, productive about 87% or about 30% of the time in an earlier analysis. As confirmed in vitro, a few CMV-associated chains were specific for CMV antigens.

Turning to this clone: The antigen remains unidentified.

PCR amplification relied on 60 Vbeta primers (plus 13 Jbeta primers). The assay was immunoSEQ multiplex PCR, and TCRdb's table has in-frame clones only and misses some. The sample includes approximately 300,000 clones, around 80% of them seen just once. The CDR3 contains 15 residues. V was clipped by 6 bases and J by 2 bases, with 17 bases between them. Germline V CDR1 and CDR2: SGHRS, YFSETQ. Sample: PBMCs. The chain combines TRBV5-1 with TRBJ2-5; TRBD2 is a possible D gene (6 bases). The clonotype was recovered from a girl aged 2-10 years in good health and CMV-seronegative. CDR3 sequence reads: CASTQVPGAQETQYF. The CDR3 nucleotides read TGCGCCAGCACCCAAGTCCCGGGAGCGCAAGAGACCCAGTACTTC.